The clone carrying this TCR beta chain was detected only a few times. Its antigen is undetermined. The data were taken from a study of T-cell reconstitution after alpha-beta-depleted transplantation in children. Germline V gene lookup returns CDR1 DFQATT and CDR2 SNEGSKA (reference sequence). V was shortened by 3 bases and J by 0 bases, with 17 bases between the two germline ends. The CDR3 extends over 16 amino acids. Preparing the TCRbeta library involved the use of unique molecular identifiers. TCRdb reprocessed the PCR reads via MiXCR and lists one record per CDR3 protein. The sample holds over 200,000 distinct CDR3 sequences, 7% to 9% seen once. Study-wide results and limits: At day 60, the high TCRbeta diversity found in some patients originated from recipient T cells and thymic progenitors that had survived. Reportedly, alpha-beta T cells present about two months post-transplant originated from several hundred expanded clones of graft origin.

This rearrangement joins TRBV20-1 to TRBJ1-1; D might be TRBD1 (5 bases). The sequence came from a male patient between 2 and 15 years old who had a stem cell transplant for acute myeloid leukemia, so the T cells may come from the graft donor. The sample was PBMCs, mostly from graft donor cells, taken 360 days after TCRalphabeta/CD19-depleted stem cell transplant. The DNA of the CDR3 is TGCAGTGCTAGTGGGGGTTTAAGGGCGGTGAACACTGAAGCTTTCTTT. Encoded protein: CSASGGLRAVNTEAFF.